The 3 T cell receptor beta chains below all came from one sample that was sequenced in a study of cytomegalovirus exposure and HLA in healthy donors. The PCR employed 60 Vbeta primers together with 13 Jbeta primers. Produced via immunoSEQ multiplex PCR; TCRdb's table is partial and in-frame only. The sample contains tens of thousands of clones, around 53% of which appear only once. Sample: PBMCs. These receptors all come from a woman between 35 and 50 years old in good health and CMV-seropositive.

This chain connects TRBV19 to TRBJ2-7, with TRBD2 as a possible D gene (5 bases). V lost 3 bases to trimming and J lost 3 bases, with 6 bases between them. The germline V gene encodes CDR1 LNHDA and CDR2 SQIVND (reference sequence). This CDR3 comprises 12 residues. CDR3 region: CASSMGVYEQYF. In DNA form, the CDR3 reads TGTGCCAGTAGTATGGGAGTCTACGAGCAGTACTTC.

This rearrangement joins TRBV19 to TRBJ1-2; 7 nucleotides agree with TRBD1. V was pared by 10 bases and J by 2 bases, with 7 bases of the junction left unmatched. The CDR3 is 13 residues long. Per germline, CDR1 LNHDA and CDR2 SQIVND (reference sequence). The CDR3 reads CATQQGPNYGYTF. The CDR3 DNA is TGTGCCACGCAACAGGGGCCAAACTATGGCTACACCTTC.

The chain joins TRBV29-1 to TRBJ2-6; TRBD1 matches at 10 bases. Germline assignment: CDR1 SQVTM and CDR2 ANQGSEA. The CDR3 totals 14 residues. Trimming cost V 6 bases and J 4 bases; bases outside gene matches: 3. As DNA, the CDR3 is TGCAGCGTCGACAGGGGGCAAGGGGCCAACGTCCTGACTTTC. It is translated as CSVDRGQGANVLTF.